This TCR beta chain was found in a study of T-cell memory formation after mild COVID-19. General study points: Some clones that responded were present in memory (sampled pre-infection), which suggests cross-reactive memory joined.

In regard to this clonotype: What it binds is not known.

The germline V gene encodes CDR1 LGHNA and CDR2 YNFKEQ. Trimming cost V 0 bases and J 6 bases; bases outside gene matches: 4. The CDR3 runs to 17 residues. MiXCR was run by TCRdb on the 5' RACE reads, yielding one entry per CDR3 protein. The table has around 140,000 distinct CDR3 sequences, 15% to 20% seen once. The receptor comes from an adult woman who had mild COVID-19 (a few samples of this study predate the infection). Cell type and time point are not known. The sample was PBMCs or a T cell subset sorted from them (not recorded which). The gene calls are TRBV4-2 and TRBJ2-3; 15 nucleotides line up with TRBD2. CDR3 coding DNA: TGTGCCAGCAGCCAAGAGGGACTAGCGGGGGGCTGGGATACGCAGTATTTT. Translating gives CASSQEGLAGGWDTQYF.